This T cell receptor beta chain was sequenced during a study of radiation and T cells in renal cell carcinoma. The ends were cut back, 5 bases at V and 0 bases at J, with 10 bases in the middle. The CDR3 runs 14 residues. Per germline, CDR1 LNHDA and CDR2 SQIVND (reference sequence). This clone appeared a few times. TCRdb's copy holds only in-frame clones and misses some; the assay was immunoSEQ multiplex PCR. The sample has 130,000 to 150,000 clones, approximately 91% seen once. Specified time point: baseline pretreatment blood. The treatment is: 15 Gy SBRT to primary tumor, nephrectomy 4 weeks later.

J is TRBJ1-1 and V is TRBV19; D not resolved. The sequence was collected from a woman aged 45-65 years with renal cell carcinoma. The sample in question was blood, obtained from a patient whose treatment included radiotherapy and nephrectomy. In DNA, the CDR3 is TGTGCCAGTAGTCTAGGATGGTTGAACACTGAAGCTTTCTTT. The encoded protein is CASSLGWLNTEAFF.